The 27 T cell receptor beta chains below come from one sample, sequenced in a study of blood T cell repertoires in COVID-19. Profiled with immunoSEQ multiplex PCR; TCRdb holds only in-frame clones, not every one. The sample shows roughly 160,000 clones, 65% to 85% of them seen only once. The specimen was PBMCs or T cells enriched from blood (not recorded which). Receptors were obtained from a woman in her 40s with acute COVID-19.

This clone was observed a handful of times. The chain uses TRBV29-1 and TRBJ1-2; 11 bases line up with TRBD1. This CDR3 comprises 14 residues. Germline CDR1 and CDR2: SQVTM and ANQGSEA. The junction had 8 bases not matched to a gene; V was cut back by 6 bases and J by 5 bases. CDR3: CSVSSGTGGYGYTF. The CDR3 DNA reads as TGCAGCGTCTCATCTGGGACAGGGGGATATGGCTACACCTTC. Full variable domain (outside the CDR3, taken from reference TRBV29-1 and TRBJ1-2): SAVISQKPSRDICQRGTSLTIQCQVDSQVTMMFWYRQQPGQSLTLIATANQGSEATYESGFVIDKFPISRPNLTFSTLTVSNMSPEDSSIYLCSVSSGTGGYGYTFGSGTRLTVV.

The rearrangement joins TRBV7-6 to TRBJ1-1; 9 bases line up with TRBD1. CDR1 and CDR2 (germline): SGHVS, FNYEAQ. The CDR3 has 14 residues. V trimming: 5 bases; J trimming: 1 base; junction bases outside the gene matches: 2. This CDR3 reads CASSLGQGNTEAFF. The CDR3 DNA follows: TGTGCCAGCAGCCTGGGACAGGGGAACACTGAAGCTTTCTTT.

This clone was seen only a few times. The rearrangement links TRBV11-3 to TRBJ2-1; D may be TRBD2 (6 bases). The CDR3 has 14 residues. Trimming cost V 2 bases and J 9 bases, with 14 bases left between them. The V gene's germline CDR1 is SGHNT and CDR2 YENEEA. In nucleotides, the CDR3 is TGTGCCAGCAGCTTATGGGCTAGCGAGAGTGAGCAGTTCTTC. This translates into CASSLWASESEQFF.

This clone was recorded a few times. This chain links TRBV5-4 with TRBJ1-3; D remains unclear. The CDR3 sequence is 16 residues long. The germline V gene encodes CDR1 SGHNT and CDR2 YYREEE (reference sequence). Trimming shortened V by 2 bases and J by 4 bases, and 16 bases separated the two germline ends. CDR3 amino acids: CASSFGGSPGGNTIYF. CDR3 nucleotides: TGTGCCAGCAGCTTCGGTGGGAGCCCCGGGGGAAACACCATATATTTT.

The chain links TRBV9 to TRBJ1-6; D gene unclear. The CDR3 loop spans 14 amino acids. V was pared by 2 bases and J by 4 bases, with 7 bases between. CDR1 is SGDLS, CDR2 YYNGEE, per germline. The DNA of the CDR3 is TGTGCCAGCAGCGTGTCAGCGTATAATTCACCCCTCCACTTT. It specifies CASSVSAYNSPLHF.

DNA for the CDR3: TGTGCCAGCAGTTATCAGGCAGGCACTGAAGCTTTCTTT. Encoded protein: CASSYQAGTEAFF. This sequence joins TRBV6-6 and TRBJ1-1; D unclear. Between the trimmed V and J ends, which lost 3 bases and 4 bases, there was a span of 9 bases. Per germline, CDR1 MNHNY and CDR2 SVGAGI (reference sequence). The CDR3 length is 13 residues.

The chain combines TRBV5-5 with TRBJ2-1; 9 nucleotides align to TRBD2. This CDR3 region has 15 residues. The germline V gene encodes CDR1 SGHKS and CDR2 YYEKEE (reference sequence). Unmatched junction bases numbered 10, after V lost 4 bases and J lost 8 bases. CDR3 DNA sequence: TGTGCCAGCAGCCTCGTGAGGCGGGAGGGCTATGAGCAGTTCTTC. This gives the protein CASSLVRREGYEQFF.

The chain is built from TRBV19 and TRBJ1-2; D possibly corresponds to TRBD1 (6 bases). Trimming removed 5 bases from V and 2 bases from J, with 9 bases in between. Germline CDR1 is LNHDA and CDR2 is SQIVND (reference sequence). This CDR3 is built from 13 residues. This CDR3 reads CASSVDRNYGYTF. CDR3 sequence (DNA): TGTGCCAGTAGTGTGGACAGAAACTATGGCTACACCTTC.

The chain recombines TRBV6-1 with TRBJ1-2; no reliable D call. The V gene lost 2 bases and the J gene lost 2 bases, with 6 bases spanning the gap. The CDR3 extends over 13 amino acids. Germline V lookup: CDR1 MNHNS, CDR2 SASEGT. CDR3 nucleotide sequence: TGTGCCAGCAGTGAAACGGGGAACTATGGCTACACCTTC. It translates to CASSETGNYGYTF.

This clone was counted many times. The rearrangement uses TRBV2 and TRBJ2-3, with 12 bases fitting TRBD1. This CDR3 spans 16 amino acids. Germline-derived CDR1 and CDR2 are SNHLY and FYNNEI. Trimming took 0 bases from V and 8 from J; bases not matched to a gene: 6. The CDR3 loop is CASSEAPGQGATTQYF. In DNA form, the CDR3 reads TGTGCCAGCAGTGAAGCGCCGGGACAGGGGGCGACTACGCAGTATTTT.

The chain carries TRBV7-9 and TRBJ2-5; 7 bases fit TRBD1. The junction had 10 bases not matched to a gene; V was cut back by 5 bases and J by 4 bases. The CDR3 length is 15 residues. Germline V CDR1 and CDR2: SEHNR, FQNEAQ (reference sequence). The CDR3 DNA sequence: TGTGCCAGCAGCCCCACGACAGGGCGCACAGAGACCCAGTACTTC. Protein product: CASSPTTGRTETQYF.

This chain connects TRBV30 to TRBJ2-4, with a weak D call TRBD2 (5 bases). CDR1 is GTSNPN and CDR2 is SVGIG in the germline V gene (reference sequence). The CDR3 extends over 14 amino acids. Trimming took off 0 bases at V and 0 bases at J, with 6 bases between the two ends. For the CDR3, the DNA is TGTGCCTGGAGTGTACGGGGAGCCAAAAACATTCAGTACTTC. It is translated as CAWSVRGAKNIQYF.

The chain employs TRBV30 and TRBJ1-2; 7 bases fit TRBD1. Germline loops: CDR1 GTSNPN, CDR2 SVGIG (reference sequence). The V gene end was trimmed by 3 bases and the J gene end by 6 bases; junction bases not matched to a gene: 7. The CDR3 contains 13 residues. Here the CDR3 DNA reads TGTGCCTGGAGCAGGTACAGGGGAGATGGCTACACCTTC. Protein: CAWSRYRGDGYTF.

V gene TRBV5-1 combines with J gene TRBJ2-5; 9 positions match TRBD2. After removal of 0 bases from V and 4 bases from J, the junction contained 7 bases not matched to a gene. CDR3 length: 16 amino acids. Germline V gene lookup returns CDR1 SGHRS and CDR2 YFSETQ. CDR3 DNA: TGCGCCAGCAGCTTGGGTAGCGGGAGTCCGGGAGAGACCCAGTACTTC. It translates to CASSLGSGSPGETQYF.

The chain recombines TRBV28 with TRBJ1-3, with a tentative D call TRBD1 (6 bases). Germline CDR1 reads MDHEN; CDR2 reads SYDVKM. The CDR3 runs to 15 residues. Trimming left V 5 bases short and J 4 bases short, with 15 bases between. The CDR3 protein is CASSPQPGQGNTIYF. In nucleotides, the CDR3 is TGTGCCAGCAGTCCCCAACCGGGACAAGGAAACACCATATATTTT. The full variable domain, its missing parts supplied by reference TRBV28 and TRBJ1-3, is DVKVTQSSRYLVKRTGEKVFLECVQDMDHENMFWYRQDPGLGLRLIYFSYDVKMKEKGDIPEGYSVSREKKERFSLILESASTNQTSMYLCASSPQPGQGNTIYFGEGSWLTVV.

V and J are TRBV19 and TRBJ2-3; weak D call: TRBD2 (6 bases). Per germline, CDR1 LNHDA and CDR2 SQIVND (reference sequence). V gave up 3 bases and J gave up 0 bases, with 7 bases separating them. This CDR3 is 14 amino acids long. CDR3 coding DNA: TGTGCCAGTAGTATCAGCGGGAGCACAGATACGCAGTATTTT. Encoded protein: CASSISGSTDTQYF.

V and J are TRBV29-1 and TRBJ1-1, with 8 nucleotides matching TRBD1. The CDR3 is 14 residues long. Germline V gene sequence: CDR1 SQVTM, CDR2 ANQGSEA. V lost 4 bases and J lost 3; bases outside the gene matches: 7. CDR3 in DNA: TGCAGCGTTGCACAGGGGGTAGGGTACACTGAAGCTTTCTTT. It codes for CSVAQGVGYTEAFF.

J is TRBJ2-2 and V is TRBV6-5, with 9 positions matching TRBD2. Germline loops: CDR1 MNHEY, CDR2 SVGAGI. There are 16 residues in the CDR3. With 2 bases clipped from V and 7 bases from J, the junction kept 8 bases outside the gene matches. Here the CDR3 reads CASSYGGLAGFGELFF. CDR3 DNA sequence: TGTGCCAGCAGTTACGGGGGACTAGCAGGCTTCGGGGAGCTGTTTTTT.

This chain joins TRBV9 and TRBJ1-1, with unresolved D. Per the germline V gene, CDR1 is SGDLS and CDR2 is YYNGEE. This CDR3 region has 14 residues. V lost 3 bases and J 3 bases, leaving 12 bases between the germline ends. CDR3 residues: CASSAQAGDTEAFF. Written as DNA, the CDR3 is TGTGCCAGCAGCGCCCAAGCCGGAGACACTGAAGCTTTCTTT. Full variable domain (remainder filled in from reference TRBV9 and TRBJ1-1): DSGVTQTPKHLITATGQRVTLRCSPRSGDLSVYWYQQSLDQGLQFLIQYYNGEERAKGNILERFSAQQFPDLHSELNLSSLELGDSALYFCASSAQAGDTEAFFGQGTRLTVV.

This sequence joins TRBV9 and TRBJ2-7; D perhaps matches TRBD2 (6 bases). Per germline, CDR1 SGDLS and CDR2 YYNGEE. There are 14 residues in the CDR3. V lost 5 bases to trimming and J lost 2 bases, with 14 bases between them. CDR3 in amino acids: CASSLDWGAYEQYF. For the CDR3, the DNA is TGTGCCAGCAGTCTAGACTGGGGGGCCTACGAGCAGTACTTC.

This chain uses TRBV6-5 with TRBJ1-2, with a possible D match to TRBD1 (5 bases). Germline assignment: CDR1 MNHEY and CDR2 SVGAGI. Trimming cost V 5 bases and J 2 bases, with 9 bases left between them. This CDR3 region has 13 residues. CDR3 residues: CASSRSGNYGYTF. The DNA of the CDR3 is TGTGCCAGCAGTAGGTCAGGGAACTATGGCTACACCTTC.

The chain carries TRBV28 and TRBJ2-3; a possible D gene is TRBD2 (6 bases). V shed 4 bases and J shed 2 bases, with 10 bases lying between them. Germline V gene sequence: CDR1 MDHEN, CDR2 SYDVKM. This CDR3 contains 14 residues. Here the CDR3 reads CASSSGGDTDTQYF. CDR3 DNA: TGTGCCAGCAGTTCCGGCGGGGACACAGATACGCAGTATTTT.

This clone was found once. The V call is TRBV11-1, the J call TRBJ2-4, with a tentative D call TRBD2 (6 bases). The germline V gene has CDR1 SGHAT and CDR2 FQDESV (reference sequence). CDR3 length: 16 residues. V lost 6 bases, J lost 1 base, and 16 bases lay in between. The CDR3 DNA sequence: TGTGCCAGCAGTTTGAGGCGGGGCACCGCCAAAAACATTCAGTACTTC. Amino acid sequence: CASSLRRGTAKNIQYF.

This sequence joins TRBV27 and TRBJ2-1; the match to TRBD2 covers 7 bases. Trimming took 3 bases from V and 4 from J; bases not matched to a gene: 12. Germline V gene data show CDR1 as MNHEY and CDR2 as SMNVEV (reference sequence). The CDR3 covers 17 residues. CDR3 protein: CASSFTPTSPFYNEQFF. CDR3 coding DNA: TGTGCCAGCAGTTTTACCCCGACTAGCCCCTTTTACAATGAGCAGTTCTTC.

This chain uses TRBV4-1 with TRBJ2-1; 7 bases align to TRBD2. J was trimmed by 8 bases and V by 4 bases; bases with no gene match: 20. Germline lookup yields CDR1 MGHRA and CDR2 YSYEKL. This CDR3 comprises 18 residues. CDR3 residues: CASSLLAYGGGPFHEQFF. The CDR3 nucleotides are TGCGCCAGCAGCCTATTAGCCTATGGGGGAGGGCCCTTTCATGAGCAGTTCTTC.

The chain employs TRBV5-1 and TRBJ1-1; 9 bases fit TRBD1. V trimming: 4 bases; J trimming: 2 bases; junction bases outside the gene matches: 9. The CDR3 sequence is 16 residues long. Germline V gives CDR1 SGHRS, CDR2 YFSETQ. CDR3 nucleotides: TGCGCCAGCAGCGCGGGACAGGGTGGTACTAACACTGAAGCTTTCTTT. Protein product: CASSAGQGGTNTEAFF. The full variable domain, with the rest looked up from reference TRBV5-1 and TRBJ1-1, is KAGVTQTPRYLIKTRGQQVTLSCSPISGHRSVSWYQQTPGQGLQFLFEYFSETQRNKGNFPGRFSGRQFSNSRSEMNVSTLELGDSALYLCASSAGQGGTNTEAFFGQGTRLTVV.

The rearrangement uses TRBV15 and TRBJ2-5, with D perhaps TRBD1 (5 bases). Looked up from germline, CDR1 is LNHNV and CDR2 is YYDKDF (reference sequence). The V end lost 1 base, the J end lost 5 bases, and 8 bases lay between the germline ends. The CDR3 has 13 amino acids. CDR3 loop: CATSRAGMETQYF. DNA of the CDR3: TGTGCCACCAGCAGAGCAGGGATGGAGACCCAGTACTTC.